The clone carrying this TCR beta chain was seen a few times. What it recognizes is unknown. A multiplex PCR was run with 60 Vbeta primers and 13 Jbeta primers. Clones were read by immunoSEQ multiplex PCR, and TCRdb kept only the in-frame ones, dropping some. The profile shows approximately 110,000 clones, around 75% of them singletons. The data were obtained in a study of cytomegalovirus exposure and HLA in healthy donors. Trimming shortened V by 2 bases and J by 4 bases, and 11 bases separated the two germline ends. Germline V lookup: CDR1 SGHTA, CDR2 FQGNSA. The CDR3 spans 15 residues. Study observations and caveats: Earlier analysis yielded a pattern in which most TCR beta V segments were productive about 90% or about 30% of the time.

The source is a man in his forties in good health and CMV-seronegative. The sample consisted of PBMCs. The chain recombines TRBV7-2 with TRBJ1-4; D may be TRBD1 (5 bases). The CDR3 sequence: CASSLYQGLNEKLFF. Written as DNA, the CDR3 is TGTGCCAGCAGCTTATATCAGGGACTTAATGAAAAACTGTTTTTT.